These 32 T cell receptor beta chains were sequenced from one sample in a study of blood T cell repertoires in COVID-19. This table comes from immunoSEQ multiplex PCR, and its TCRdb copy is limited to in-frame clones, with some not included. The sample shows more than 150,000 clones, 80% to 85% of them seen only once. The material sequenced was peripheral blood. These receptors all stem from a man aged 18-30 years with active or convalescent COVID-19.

CDR3 DNA: TGTGCCAGCAGAAGACTGTTCCAAGAGACCCAGTACTTC. Translation: CASRRLFQETQYF. The chain employs TRBV6-5 and TRBJ2-5, with D unclear. This CDR3 spans 13 amino acids. V was clipped by 6 bases and J by 1 base, with 9 bases between them. Germline-derived CDR1 and CDR2 are MNHEY and SVGAGI.

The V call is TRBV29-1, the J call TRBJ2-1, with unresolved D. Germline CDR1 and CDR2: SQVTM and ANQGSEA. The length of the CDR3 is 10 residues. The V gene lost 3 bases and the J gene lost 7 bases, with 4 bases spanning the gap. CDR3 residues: CSVESNEQFF. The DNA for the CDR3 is TGCAGCGTTGAGTCGAATGAGCAGTTCTTC.

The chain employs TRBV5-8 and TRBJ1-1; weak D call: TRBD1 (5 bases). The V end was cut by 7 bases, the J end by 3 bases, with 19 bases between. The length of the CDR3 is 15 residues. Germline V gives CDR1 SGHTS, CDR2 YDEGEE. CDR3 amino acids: CASVSLGAVYTEAFF. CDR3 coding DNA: TGTGCCAGCGTCTCCTTAGGGGCCGTTTACACTGAAGCTTTCTTT.

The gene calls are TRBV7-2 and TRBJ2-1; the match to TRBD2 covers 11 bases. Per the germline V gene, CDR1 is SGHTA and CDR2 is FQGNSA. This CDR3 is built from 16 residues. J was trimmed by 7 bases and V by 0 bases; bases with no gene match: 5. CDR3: CASSLAGSGGANEQFF. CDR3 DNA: TGTGCCAGCAGCTTAGCGGGTAGCGGGGGGGCTAATGAGCAGTTCTTC. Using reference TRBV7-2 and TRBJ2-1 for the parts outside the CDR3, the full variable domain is GAGVSQSPSNKVTEKGKDVELRCDPISGHTALYWYRQSLGQGLEFLIYFQGNSAPDKSGLPSDRFSAERTGGSVSTLTIQRTQQEDSAVYLCASSLAGSGGANEQFFGPGTRLTVL.

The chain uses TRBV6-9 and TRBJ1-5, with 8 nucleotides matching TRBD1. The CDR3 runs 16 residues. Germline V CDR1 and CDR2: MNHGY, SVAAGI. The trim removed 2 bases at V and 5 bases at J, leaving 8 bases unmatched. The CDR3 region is CASSYVRDRTDQPQHF. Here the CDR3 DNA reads TGTGCCAGCAGTTATGTTCGGGACAGGACGGATCAGCCCCAGCATTTT.

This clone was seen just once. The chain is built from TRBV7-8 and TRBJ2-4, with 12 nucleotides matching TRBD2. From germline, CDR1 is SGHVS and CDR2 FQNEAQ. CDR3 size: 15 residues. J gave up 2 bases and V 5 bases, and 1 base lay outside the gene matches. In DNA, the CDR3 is TGTGCCAGCAGCCGGACTAGCGGGACCAAAAACATTCAGTACTTC. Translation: CASSRTSGTKNIQYF.

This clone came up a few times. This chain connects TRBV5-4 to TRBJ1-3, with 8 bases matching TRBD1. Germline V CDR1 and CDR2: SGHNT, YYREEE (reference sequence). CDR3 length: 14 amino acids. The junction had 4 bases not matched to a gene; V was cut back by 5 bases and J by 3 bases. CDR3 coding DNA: TGTGCCAGCAGGACGACAGGGGATGGAAACACCATATATTTT. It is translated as CASRTTGDGNTIYF.

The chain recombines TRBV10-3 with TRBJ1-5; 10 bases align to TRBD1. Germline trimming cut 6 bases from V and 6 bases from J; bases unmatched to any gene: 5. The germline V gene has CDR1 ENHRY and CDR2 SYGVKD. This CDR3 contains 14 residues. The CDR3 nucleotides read TGTGCCATCAGCGACGGGACAGGGGTTCAGCCCCAGCATTTT. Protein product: CAISDGTGVQPQHF.

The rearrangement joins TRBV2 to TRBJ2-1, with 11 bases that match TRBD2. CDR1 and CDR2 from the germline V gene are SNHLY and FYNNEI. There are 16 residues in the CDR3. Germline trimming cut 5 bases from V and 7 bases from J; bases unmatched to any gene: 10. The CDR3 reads CASSTRSSGGVNEQFF. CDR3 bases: TGTGCCAGCAGTACCCGGAGTAGCGGGGGGGTTAATGAGCAGTTCTTC.

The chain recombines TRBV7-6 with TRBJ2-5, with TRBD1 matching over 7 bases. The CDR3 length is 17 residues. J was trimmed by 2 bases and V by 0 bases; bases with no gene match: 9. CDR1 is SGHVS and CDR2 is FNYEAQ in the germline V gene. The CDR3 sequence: CASSLAVAGGWQETQYF. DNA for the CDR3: TGTGCCAGCAGCTTAGCGGTGGCAGGGGGTTGGCAAGAGACCCAGTACTTC.

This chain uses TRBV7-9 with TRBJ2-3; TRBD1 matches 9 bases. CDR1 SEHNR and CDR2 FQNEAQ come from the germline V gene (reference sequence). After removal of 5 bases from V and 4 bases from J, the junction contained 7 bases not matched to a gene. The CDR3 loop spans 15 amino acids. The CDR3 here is CASSRGTGFSDTQYF. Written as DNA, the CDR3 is TGTGCCAGCAGCCGCGGGACAGGGTTTTCAGATACGCAGTATTTT. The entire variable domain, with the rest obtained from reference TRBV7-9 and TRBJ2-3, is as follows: DTGVSQNPRHKITKRGQNVTFRCDPISEHNRLYWYRQTLGQGPEFLTYFQNEAQLEKSRLLSDRFSAERPKGSFSTLEIQRTEQGDSAMYLCASSRGTGFSDTQYFGPGTRLTVL.

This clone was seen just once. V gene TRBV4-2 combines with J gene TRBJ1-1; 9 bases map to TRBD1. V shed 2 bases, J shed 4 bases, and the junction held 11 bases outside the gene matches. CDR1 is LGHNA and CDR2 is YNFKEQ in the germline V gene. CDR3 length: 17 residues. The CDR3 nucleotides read TGTGCCAGCAGCCAAAAACGAACAGGGGGCAGTAGCACTGAAGCTTTCTTT. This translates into CASSQKRTGGSSTEAFF.

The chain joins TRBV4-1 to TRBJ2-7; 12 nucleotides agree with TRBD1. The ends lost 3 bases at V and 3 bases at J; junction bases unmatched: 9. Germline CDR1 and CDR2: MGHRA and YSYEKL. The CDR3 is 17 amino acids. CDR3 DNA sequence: TGCGCCAGCAGCCAGGGGGTGGGGACAGGGGGCTTCTACGAGCAGTACTTC. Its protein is CASSQGVGTGGFYEQYF.

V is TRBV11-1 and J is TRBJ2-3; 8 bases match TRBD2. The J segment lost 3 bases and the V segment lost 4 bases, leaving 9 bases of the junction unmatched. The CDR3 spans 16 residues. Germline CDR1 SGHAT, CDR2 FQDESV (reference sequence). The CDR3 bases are TGTGCCAGCAGCTACTTCGGGGGGGATGGTACAGATACGCAGTATTTT. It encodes CASSYFGGDGTDTQYF.

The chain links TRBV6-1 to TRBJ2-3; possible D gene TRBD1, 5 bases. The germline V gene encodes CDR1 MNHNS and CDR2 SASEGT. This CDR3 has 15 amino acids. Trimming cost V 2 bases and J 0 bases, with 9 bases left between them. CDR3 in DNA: TGTGCCAGCAGTGAATGGCAGGGTAGCACAGATACGCAGTATTTT. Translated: CASSEWQGSTDTQYF.

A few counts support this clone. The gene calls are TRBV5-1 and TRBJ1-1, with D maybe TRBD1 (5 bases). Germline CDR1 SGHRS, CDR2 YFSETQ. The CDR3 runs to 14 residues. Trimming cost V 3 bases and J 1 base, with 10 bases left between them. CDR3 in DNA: TGCGCCAGCAGCTCCCCCGGGGGGAACACTGAAGCTTTCTTT. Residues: CASSSPGGNTEAFF.

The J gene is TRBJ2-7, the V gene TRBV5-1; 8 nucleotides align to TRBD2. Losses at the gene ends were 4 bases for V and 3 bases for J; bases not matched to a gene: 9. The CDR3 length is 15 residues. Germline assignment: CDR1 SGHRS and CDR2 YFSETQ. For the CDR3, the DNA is TGCGCCAGCAGCGCCCTGGAGCGGGAGAGCTACGAGCAGTACTTC. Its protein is CASSALERESYEQYF.

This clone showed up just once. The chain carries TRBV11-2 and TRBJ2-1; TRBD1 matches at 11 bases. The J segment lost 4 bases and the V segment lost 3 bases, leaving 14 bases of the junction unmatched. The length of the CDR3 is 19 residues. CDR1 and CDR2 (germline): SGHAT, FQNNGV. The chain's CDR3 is CASSFPDRGLLGRYNEQFF. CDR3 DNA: TGTGCCAGCAGCTTTCCGGACAGGGGGCTCCTCGGACGATACAATGAGCAGTTCTTC.

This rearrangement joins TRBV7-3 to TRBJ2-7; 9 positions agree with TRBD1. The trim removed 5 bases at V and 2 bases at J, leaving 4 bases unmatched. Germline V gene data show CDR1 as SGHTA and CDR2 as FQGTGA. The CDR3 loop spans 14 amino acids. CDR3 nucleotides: TGTGCCAGCAGCCCGGACAGGGGTCCCTACGAGCAGTACTTC. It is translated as CASSPDRGPYEQYF.

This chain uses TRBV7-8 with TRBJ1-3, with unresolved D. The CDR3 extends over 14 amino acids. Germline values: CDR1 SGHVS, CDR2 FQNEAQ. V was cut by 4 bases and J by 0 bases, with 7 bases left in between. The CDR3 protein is CASSSQFSGNTIYF. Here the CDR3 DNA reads TGTGCCAGCAGCTCCCAGTTCTCTGGAAACACCATATATTTT. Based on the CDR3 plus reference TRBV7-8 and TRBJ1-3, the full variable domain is GAGVSQSPRYKVAKRGQDVALRCDPISGHVSLFWYQQALGQGPEFLTYFQNEAQLDKSGLPSDRFFAERPEGSVSTLKIQRTQQEDSAVYLCASSSQFSGNTIYFGEGSWLTVV.

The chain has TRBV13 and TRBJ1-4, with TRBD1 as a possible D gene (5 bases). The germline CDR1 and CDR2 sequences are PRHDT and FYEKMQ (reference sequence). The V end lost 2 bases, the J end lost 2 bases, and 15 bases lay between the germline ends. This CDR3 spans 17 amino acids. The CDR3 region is CASSLRAGRDTNEKLFF. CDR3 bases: TGTGCCAGCAGCTTACGGGCAGGGAGGGACACTAATGAAAAACTGTTTTTT.

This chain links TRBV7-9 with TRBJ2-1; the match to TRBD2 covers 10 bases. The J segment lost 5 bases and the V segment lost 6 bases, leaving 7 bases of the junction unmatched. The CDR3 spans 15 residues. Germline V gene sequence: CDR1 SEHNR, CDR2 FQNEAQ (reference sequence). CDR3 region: CASRGLAGGHNEQFF. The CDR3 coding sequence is TGTGCCAGCAGAGGATTAGCGGGGGGCCACAATGAGCAGTTCTTC.

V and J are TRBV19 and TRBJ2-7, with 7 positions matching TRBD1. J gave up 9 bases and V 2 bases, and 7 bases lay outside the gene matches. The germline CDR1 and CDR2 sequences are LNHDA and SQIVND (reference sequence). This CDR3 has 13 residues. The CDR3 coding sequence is TGTGCCAGTAGTATACGTACAGGGGCCGGGCAGTACTTC. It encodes CASSIRTGAGQYF.

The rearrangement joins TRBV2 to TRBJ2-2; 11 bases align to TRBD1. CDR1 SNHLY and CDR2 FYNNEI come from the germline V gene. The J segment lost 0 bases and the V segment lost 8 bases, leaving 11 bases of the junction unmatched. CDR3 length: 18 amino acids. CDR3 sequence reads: CASRHTPGQGANTGELFF. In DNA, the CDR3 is TGTGCCAGCCGACATACCCCGGGACAGGGGGCGAACACCGGGGAGCTGTTTTTT.

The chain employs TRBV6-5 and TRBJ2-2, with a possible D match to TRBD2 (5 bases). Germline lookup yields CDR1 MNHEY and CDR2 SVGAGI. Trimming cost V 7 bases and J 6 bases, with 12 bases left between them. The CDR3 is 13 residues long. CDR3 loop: CASIRGRAGELFF. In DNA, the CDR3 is TGTGCCAGCATTCGTGGGAGAGCCGGGGAGCTGTTTTTT.

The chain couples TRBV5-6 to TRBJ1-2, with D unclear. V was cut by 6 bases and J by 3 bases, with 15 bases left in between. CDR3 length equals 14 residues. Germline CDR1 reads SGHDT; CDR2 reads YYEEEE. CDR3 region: CASKNTGVDYGYTF. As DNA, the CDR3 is TGTGCCAGCAAGAATACCGGGGTAGACTATGGCTACACCTTC.

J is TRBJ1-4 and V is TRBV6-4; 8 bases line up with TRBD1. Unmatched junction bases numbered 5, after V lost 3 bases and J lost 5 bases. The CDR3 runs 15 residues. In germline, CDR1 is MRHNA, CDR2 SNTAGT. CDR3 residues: CASSEGGQGNEKLFF. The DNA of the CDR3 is TGTGCCAGCAGTGAAGGTGGACAGGGCAATGAAAAACTGTTTTTT.

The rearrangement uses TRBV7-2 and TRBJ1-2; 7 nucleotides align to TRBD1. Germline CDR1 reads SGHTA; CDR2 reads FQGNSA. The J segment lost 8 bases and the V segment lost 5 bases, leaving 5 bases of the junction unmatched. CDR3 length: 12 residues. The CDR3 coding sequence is TGTGCCAGCAGCCCAAGGGGGCTCGGCTACACCTTC. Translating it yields CASSPRGLGYTF.

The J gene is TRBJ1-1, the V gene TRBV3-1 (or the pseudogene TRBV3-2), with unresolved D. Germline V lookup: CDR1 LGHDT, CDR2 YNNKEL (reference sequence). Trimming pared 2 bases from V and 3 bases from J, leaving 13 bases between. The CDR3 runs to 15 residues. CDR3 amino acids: CASSQHYNGDTEAFF. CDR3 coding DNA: TGTGCCAGCAGCCAACACTACAACGGGGACACTGAAGCTTTCTTT.

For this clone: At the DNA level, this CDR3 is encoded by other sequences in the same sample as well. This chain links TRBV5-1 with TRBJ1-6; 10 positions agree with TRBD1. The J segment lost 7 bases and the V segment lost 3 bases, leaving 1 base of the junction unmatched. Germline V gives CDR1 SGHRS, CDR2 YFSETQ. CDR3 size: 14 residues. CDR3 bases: TGCGCCAGCAGCTCGGGACAGGGGAATTCACCCCTCCACTTT. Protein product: CASSSGQGNSPLHF.

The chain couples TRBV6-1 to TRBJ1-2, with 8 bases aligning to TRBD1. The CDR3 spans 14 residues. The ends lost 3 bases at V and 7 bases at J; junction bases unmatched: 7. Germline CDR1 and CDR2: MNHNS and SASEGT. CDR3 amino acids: CASSDLTGARGYTF. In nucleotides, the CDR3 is TGTGCCAGCAGTGACCTGACAGGGGCTCGTGGCTACACCTTC.

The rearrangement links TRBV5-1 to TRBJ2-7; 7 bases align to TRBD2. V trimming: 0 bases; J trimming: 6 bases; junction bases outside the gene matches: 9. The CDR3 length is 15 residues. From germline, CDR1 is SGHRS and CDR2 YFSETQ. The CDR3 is CASSLGVQRGVEQYF. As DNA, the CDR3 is TGCGCCAGCAGCTTGGGGGTCCAGCGGGGTGTCGAGCAGTACTTC.